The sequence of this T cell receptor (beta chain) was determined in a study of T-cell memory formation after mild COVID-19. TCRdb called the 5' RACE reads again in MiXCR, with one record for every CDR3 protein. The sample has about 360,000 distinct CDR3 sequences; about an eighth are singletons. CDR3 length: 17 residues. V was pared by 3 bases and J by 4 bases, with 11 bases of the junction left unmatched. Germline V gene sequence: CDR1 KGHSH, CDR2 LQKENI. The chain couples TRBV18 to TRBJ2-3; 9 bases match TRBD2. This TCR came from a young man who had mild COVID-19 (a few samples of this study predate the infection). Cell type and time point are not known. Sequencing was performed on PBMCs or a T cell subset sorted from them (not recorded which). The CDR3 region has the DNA TGTGCCAGCTCACCCTGGCGGGGGGGCCCAGCTCCAGATACGCAGTATTTT. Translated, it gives CASSPWRGGPAPDTQYF.